Listed here are 24 T cell receptor beta chains from one sample, sequenced in a study of blood T cell repertoires in COVID-19. Produced via immunoSEQ multiplex PCR; TCRdb's table is partial and in-frame only. Of about 440,000 clones in the sample, 88% were seen once. What was sequenced was peripheral blood. These receptors came from a woman in her forties or fifties with COVID-19, enrolled during active disease.

This clone was seen a single time. V usage is TRBV29-1 and J usage is TRBJ2-5, with 9 bases aligning to TRBD1. Per germline, CDR1 SQVTM and CDR2 ANQGSEA. The V segment lost 4 bases and the J segment 2 bases; nucleotides outside the gene matches: 5. The CDR3 has 14 residues. CDR3 nucleotide sequence: TGCAGCGTTGGTGCGACAGGGGGTCAAGAGACCCAGTACTTC. It specifies CSVGATGGQETQYF. Based on the CDR3 plus reference TRBV29-1 and TRBJ2-5, the full variable domain is SAVISQKPSRDICQRGTSLTIQCQVDSQVTMMFWYRQQPGQSLTLIATANQGSEATYESGFVIDKFPISRPNLTFSTLTVSNMSPEDSSIYLCSVGATGGQETQYFGPGTRLLVL.

J is TRBJ1-3 and V is TRBV3-1 (or the pseudogene TRBV3-2); 9 bases line up with TRBD1. This CDR3 has 15 residues. The ends lost 4 bases at V and 1 base at J; junction bases unmatched: 2. Germline-derived CDR1 and CDR2 are LGHDT and YNNKEL (reference sequence). The CDR3 DNA follows: TGTGCCAGCAGCCGCGGGACAGGGTCTGGAAACACCATATATTTT. Protein: CASSRGTGSGNTIYF.

The table lists this clone with a few counts. The V and J genes are TRBV6-6 and TRBJ1-3; 7 nucleotides match TRBD1. Germline V gene sequence: CDR1 MNHNY, CDR2 SVGAGI (reference sequence). With V trimmed by 5 bases and J by 3 bases, 7 bases remained unmatched. The CDR3 is made up of 15 amino acids. CDR3 nucleotides: TGTGCCAGCAGTCGGGACAGCGATATTGGAAACACCATATATTTT. Protein product: CASSRDSDIGNTIYF.

The J gene is TRBJ2-7, the V gene TRBV12-2; the table names TRBD1, a call not compared with the DNA. TRBV12-2 is given as a pseudogene. This CDR3 spans 16 amino acids. The CDR3 DNA reads TGTGCAAGTCGCTTAGGTTGGGGCCAGCAGCGTAACGAGCAGTACTTC. Translating it yields CASRLGWGQQRNEQYF.

CDR3 nucleotides: TGTGCCAGCAGTTTAGGTGGACAGGGAAAAGGTTTCTTT. It specifies CASSLGGQGKGFF. This chain joins TRBV12-3 or TRBV12-4 and TRBJ1-1; TRBD1 aligns across 8 bases. The CDR3 is made up of 13 amino acids. V was pared by 1 base and J by 13 bases, with 8 bases of the junction left unmatched.

The V and J genes are TRBV6-6 and TRBJ2-1; D is perhaps TRBD1 (6 bases). The germline V and J ends were trimmed by 6 bases and 8 bases, with 11 bases remaining between them. The CDR3 runs 12 residues. Germline loops: CDR1 MNHNY, CDR2 SVGAGI (reference sequence). CDR3 DNA: TGTGCCAGCAGCTACCCAGGGGATGAGCAGTTCTTC. Translation: CASSYPGDEQFF.

The CDR3 DNA is TGTGCCAGCTCAACTAGCGGGGTAACCACAGATACGCAGTATTTT. Its translation is CASSTSGVTTDTQYF. This rearrangement joins TRBV18 to TRBJ2-3; TRBD2 aligns across 10 bases. After removal of 5 bases from V and 2 bases from J, the junction contained 4 bases not matched to a gene. In germline, CDR1 is KGHSH, CDR2 LQKENI. CDR3 length: 15 amino acids.

The V call is TRBV3-1 (or the pseudogene TRBV3-2), the J call TRBJ2-7; 7 nucleotides agree with TRBD2. The CDR3 consists of 14 residues. The germline V gene has CDR1 LGHDT and CDR2 YNNKEL (reference sequence). The trim removed 7 bases at V and 4 bases at J, leaving 10 bases unmatched. CDR3 sequence: CASTLSDGGYEQYF. CDR3 coding DNA: TGTGCCAGCACCCTCTCAGACGGGGGGTACGAGCAGTACTTC.

The rearrangement links TRBV12-3 or TRBV12-4 to TRBJ1-1; D is undetermined. This CDR3 has 13 amino acids. The germline V and J ends were trimmed by 6 bases and 1 base, with 9 bases remaining between them. The CDR3 sequence: CASREISNTEAFF. The DNA for the CDR3 is TGTGCCAGCAGGGAGATTTCGAACACTGAAGCTTTCTTT.

V gene TRBV5-1 combines with J gene TRBJ1-1; no clear D. The CDR3 contains 16 residues. In germline, CDR1 is SGHRS, CDR2 YFSETQ. V was pared by 0 bases and J by 0 bases, with 12 bases between. The CDR3 protein is CASSLGAFLMNTEAFF. DNA for the CDR3: TGCGCCAGCAGCTTGGGGGCTTTCCTCATGAACACTGAAGCTTTCTTT.

This rearrangement joins TRBV19 to TRBJ1-4; maybe TRBD1 (5 bases). The CDR3 contains 14 residues. CDR1 is LNHDA and CDR2 is SQIVND in the germline V gene (reference sequence). V shed 5 bases and J shed 13 bases, with 20 bases lying between them. Here the CDR3 reads CASSPGTARGRLFF. As DNA, the CDR3 is TGTGCCAGTAGTCCCGGGACTGCCCGGGGGAGACTGTTTTTT.

The chain has TRBV5-8 and TRBJ1-5; D unresolved. Germline-derived CDR1 and CDR2 are SGHTS and YDEGEE. V lost 6 bases to trimming and J lost 1 base, with 23 bases between them. The CDR3 totals 18 residues. Here the CDR3 reads CASTIPGNTALSNQPQHF. The CDR3 DNA reads as TGTGCCAGCACCATCCCGGGGAATACAGCATTGAGCAATCAGCCCCAGCATTTT.

J is TRBJ2-7 and V is TRBV18; 12 positions agree with TRBD1. The CDR3 runs to 14 residues. From germline, CDR1 is KGHSH and CDR2 LQKENI. V lost 6 bases to trimming and J lost 6 bases; unmatched junction nucleotides: 6. The CDR3 loop reads CASSPRDRGPEQYF. DNA of the CDR3: TGTGCCAGCTCCCCCCGGGACAGGGGGCCCGAGCAGTACTTC. Filled out from reference TRBV18 and TRBJ2-7, the complete variable domain reads NAGVMQNPRHLVRRRGQEARLRCSPMKGHSHVYWYRQLPEEGLKFMVYLQKENIIDESGMPKERFSAEFPKEGPSILRIQQVVRGDSAAYFCASSPRDRGPEQYFGPGTRLTVT.

This rearrangement joins TRBV2 to TRBJ2-5; 12 bases map to TRBD2. The CDR3 length is 16 residues. J lost 7 bases, V lost 4 bases, and 10 bases had no gene match. Germline V gene lookup returns CDR1 SNHLY and CDR2 FYNNEI. DNA of the CDR3: TGTGCCAGCAGTGCCCGGACTAGCGGGGAAGGCTTGACCCAGTACTTC. This sequence encodes CASSARTSGEGLTQYF.

V and J are TRBV24-1 and TRBJ2-1; D remains ambiguous. Trimming took off 0 bases at V and 0 bases at J, with 14 bases between the two ends. Per germline, CDR1 KGHDR and CDR2 SFDVKD. The CDR3 contains 18 residues. The CDR3 protein is CATSDLSVSPSSYNEQFF. The CDR3 coding sequence is TGTGCCACCAGTGATTTGTCGGTCTCCCCTAGCTCCTACAATGAGCAGTTCTTC.

The J gene is TRBJ1-1, the V gene TRBV6-5; 9 bases map to TRBD1. The germline V gene has CDR1 MNHEY and CDR2 SVGAGI. V lost 5 bases and J lost 5; bases outside the gene matches: 6. The CDR3 length is 14 residues. The CDR3 region is CASSTDRGGTEAFF. In DNA form, the CDR3 reads TGTGCCAGCAGTACGGACAGGGGAGGGACTGAAGCTTTCTTT.

About this clone itself: The same CDR3 also results from other DNA sequences found in this sample. The V call is TRBV7-9, the J call TRBJ1-2; D is unresolved. The CDR3 loop spans 13 amino acids. Germline V gene sequence: CDR1 SEHNR, CDR2 FQNEAQ (reference sequence). The V end lost 0 bases, the J end lost 5 bases, and 7 bases lay between the germline ends. The CDR3 loop reads CASSLASGYGYTF. CDR3 nucleotides: TGTGCCAGCAGCTTAGCGAGCGGATATGGCTACACCTTC. The variable domain in full, completed from reference TRBV7-9 and TRBJ1-2, reads DTGVSQNPRHKITKRGQNVTFRCDPISEHNRLYWYRQTLGQGPEFLTYFQNEAQLEKSRLLSDRFSAERPKGSFSTLEIQRTEQGDSAMYLCASSLASGYGYTFGSGTRLTVV.

This clone has only one observation. The chain carries TRBV28 and TRBJ2-7; D might be TRBD1 (5 bases). Trimming took 5 bases from V and 7 from J, leaving 9 bases between them. Germline V CDR1 and CDR2: MDHEN, SYDVKM. This CDR3 contains 11 residues. The CDR3 here is CASSPRTEQYF. CDR3 DNA: TGTGCCAGCAGTCCTCGGACAGAGCAGTACTTC. Full variable domain (outside the CDR3, taken from reference TRBV28 and TRBJ2-7): DVKVTQSSRYLVKRTGEKVFLECVQDMDHENMFWYRQDPGLGLRLIYFSYDVKMKEKGDIPEGYSVSREKKERFSLILESASTNQTSMYLCASSPRTEQYFGPGTRLTVT.

The V gene is TRBV27, the J gene TRBJ2-1; TRBD1 matches at 8 bases. The germline V gene encodes CDR1 MNHEY and CDR2 SMNVEV (reference sequence). There are 14 residues in the CDR3. V dropped 8 bases and J dropped 7; count of bases not matched to a gene: 10. CDR3 amino acids: CASRPGGSPNEQFF. CDR3 bases: TGTGCCAGCCGCCCAGGGGGCTCCCCAAATGAGCAGTTCTTC.

J is TRBJ2-7 and V is TRBV2; 11 bases agree with TRBD1. Germline assignment: CDR1 SNHLY and CDR2 FYNNEI. The CDR3 is 19 residues long. V shed 8 bases, J shed 0 bases, and the junction held 18 bases outside the gene matches. CDR3 residues: CASSPTPGTGGPASYEQYF. The CDR3 DNA sequence: TGTGCCAGCTCCCCCACCCCCGGGACAGGGGGTCCGGCCTCCTACGAGCAGTACTTC.

The CDR3 here is CASSSGLDPYGYTF. CDR3 nucleotide sequence: TGCGCCAGCAGCTCGGGACTTGACCCATATGGCTACACCTTC. The chain couples TRBV5-1 to TRBJ1-2; maybe TRBD1 (5 bases). V gave up 3 bases and J gave up 5 bases, with 14 bases separating them. Germline CDR1 SGHRS, CDR2 YFSETQ. The CDR3 sequence is 14 residues long. Full variable domain (remainder filled in from reference TRBV5-1 and TRBJ1-2): KAGVTQTPRYLIKTRGQQVTLSCSPISGHRSVSWYQQTPGQGLQFLFEYFSETQRNKGNFPGRFSGRQFSNSRSEMNVSTLELGDSALYLCASSSGLDPYGYTFGSGTRLTVV.

The V call is TRBV19, the J call TRBJ1-5; 8 bases align to TRBD1. The V gene end was trimmed by 7 bases and the J gene end by 7 bases; junction bases not matched to a gene: 9. Germline-derived CDR1 and CDR2 are LNHDA and SQIVND (reference sequence). The CDR3 has 14 residues. DNA for the CDR3: TGTGCCAGTACCCGGACAGGGCTGAGCCAGCCCCAGCATTTT. It codes for CASTRTGLSQPQHF. Full variable domain (rest looked up from reference TRBV19 and TRBJ1-5): DGGITQSPKYLFRKEGQNVTLSCEQNLNHDAMYWYRQDPGQGLRLIYYSQIVNDFQKGDIAEGYSVSREKKESFPLTVTSAQKNPTAFYLCASTRTGLSQPQHFGDGTRLSIL.

The chain couples TRBV4-1 to TRBJ1-1; D call uncertain. The CDR3 has 14 amino acids. Per germline, CDR1 MGHRA and CDR2 YSYEKL. Trimming left V 1 base short and J 4 bases short, with 10 bases between. DNA of the CDR3: TGCGCCAGCAGCCAAGGTCGTCACAGCACTGAAGCTTTCTTT. Translation: CASSQGRHSTEAFF.

This clone was observed a handful of times. The chain recombines TRBV6-5 with TRBJ1-3; D unclear. Trimming stripped 6 bases from V and 4 bases from J, with 16 bases between. Germline CDR1 MNHEY, CDR2 SVGAGI. CDR3 size: 15 residues. CDR3 protein: CASSPDTLQGNTIYF. The DNA of the CDR3 is TGTGCCAGCAGCCCCGACACCCTACAAGGAAACACCATATATTTT.